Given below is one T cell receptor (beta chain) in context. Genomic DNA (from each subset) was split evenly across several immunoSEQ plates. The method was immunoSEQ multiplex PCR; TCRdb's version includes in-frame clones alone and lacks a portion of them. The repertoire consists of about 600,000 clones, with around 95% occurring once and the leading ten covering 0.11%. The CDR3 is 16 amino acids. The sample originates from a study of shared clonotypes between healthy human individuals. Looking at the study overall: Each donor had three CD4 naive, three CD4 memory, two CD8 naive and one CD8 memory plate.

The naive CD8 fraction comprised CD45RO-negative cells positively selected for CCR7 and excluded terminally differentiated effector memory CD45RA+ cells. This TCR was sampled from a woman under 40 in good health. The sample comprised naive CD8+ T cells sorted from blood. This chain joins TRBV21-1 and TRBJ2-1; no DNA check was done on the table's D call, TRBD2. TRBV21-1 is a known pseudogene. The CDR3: CASSISRSSGLNEQFF. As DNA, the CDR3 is TGTGCCAGCAGCATCAGTCGGTCTAGCGGGCTCAATGAGCAGTTCTTC.